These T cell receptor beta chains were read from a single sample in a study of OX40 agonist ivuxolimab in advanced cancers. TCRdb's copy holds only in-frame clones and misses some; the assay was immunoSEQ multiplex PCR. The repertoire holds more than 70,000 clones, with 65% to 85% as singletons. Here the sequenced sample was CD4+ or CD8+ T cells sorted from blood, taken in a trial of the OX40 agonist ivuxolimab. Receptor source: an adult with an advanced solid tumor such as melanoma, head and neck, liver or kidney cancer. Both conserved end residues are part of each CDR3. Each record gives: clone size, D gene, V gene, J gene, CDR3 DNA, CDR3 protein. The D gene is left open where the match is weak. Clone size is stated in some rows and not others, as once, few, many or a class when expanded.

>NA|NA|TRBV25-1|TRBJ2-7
TGTGCCAGCAGTGAGGTAGGGGCTTCCTACGAGCAGTACTTC
CASSEVGASYEQYF
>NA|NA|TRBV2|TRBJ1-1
TGTGCCAGCAGACCTAGACGAGCCACTGAAGCTTTCTTT
CASRPRRATEAFF
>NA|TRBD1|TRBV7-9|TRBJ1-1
TGTGCCAGCAGCTTAGAGGGGGCGACTGAAGCTTTCTTT
CASSLEGATEAFF
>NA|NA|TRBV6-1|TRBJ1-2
TGTGCCAGCAGTCAGCTTGGGGCCTGGGGCTACACCTTC
CASSQLGAWGYTF
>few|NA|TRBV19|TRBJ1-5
TGTGCCAGTAGTATTGAGGGTATCCAGCCCCAGCATTTT
CASSIEGIQPQHF
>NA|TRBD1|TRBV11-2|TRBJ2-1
TGTGCCAGCAGCCCGGACAGGGTTAAGCAGTTCTTC
CASSPDRVKQFF
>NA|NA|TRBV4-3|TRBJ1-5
TGCGCCAGCAGCCAAGGTTGGACTAGCAATCAGCCCCAGCATTTT
CASSQGWTSNQPQHF
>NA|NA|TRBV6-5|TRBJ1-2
TGTGCCAGCAGCGCTCAGGGTGGCCTCTATGGCTACACCTTC
CASSAQGGLYGYTF
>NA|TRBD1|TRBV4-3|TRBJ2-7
TGCGCCAGCGGCCGAGGGACAGGGGGATCCTACGAGCAGTACTTC
CASGRGTGGSYEQYF
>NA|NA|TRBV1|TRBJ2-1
TGCACCAGCAGCCCCAACAGACCCAACTCCTACAATGAGCAGTTCTTC
CTSSPNRPNSYNEQFF
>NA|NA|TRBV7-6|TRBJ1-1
TGTGCCAGCAGCCCCTCAAGGGACACTGAAGCTTTCTTT
CASSPSRDTEAFF
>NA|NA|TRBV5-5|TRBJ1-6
TGTGCCAGCAGCTTGGCCGGCAGCTCCTATAATTCACCCCTCCACTTT
CASSLAGSSYNSPLHF
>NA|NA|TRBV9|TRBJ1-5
TGTGCCAGCAGCGTAGAGGGGGTGGTTAATCAGCCCCAGCATTTT
CASSVEGVVNQPQHF
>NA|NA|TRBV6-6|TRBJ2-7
TGTGCCAGCAACCTAGGATTGAGCGCTTCCTACGAGCAGTACTTC
CASNLGLSASYEQYF
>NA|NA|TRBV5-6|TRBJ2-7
TGTGCCAGCAGCTTGAAAGGTTACTCCTACGAGCAGTACTTC
CASSLKGYSYEQYF
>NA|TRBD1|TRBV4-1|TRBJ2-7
TGCGCCAGCAGCCCCGGGACAGGGGGAGCTTCCTACGAGCAGTACTTC
CASSPGTGGASYEQYF
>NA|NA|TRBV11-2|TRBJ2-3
TGTGCCAGCAGCCTCCCCACAGATACGCAGTATTTT
CASSLPTDTQYF
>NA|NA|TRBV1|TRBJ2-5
TGCACCAGCAGCCAAGAGGGGACCCAGTACTTC
CTSSQEGTQYF
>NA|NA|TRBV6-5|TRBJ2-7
TGTGCCACCTTCGACGGTTTAAGCTCCTACGAGCAGTACTTC
CATFDGLSSYEQYF
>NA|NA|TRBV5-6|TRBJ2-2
TGTGCCAGCAGCAGAGGGAACACCGGGGAGCTGTTTTTT
CASSRGNTGELFF
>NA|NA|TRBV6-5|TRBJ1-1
TGTGCCAGCTCCAGGGGTTTCCATCAGAACACTGAAGCTTTCTTT
CASSRGFHQNTEAFF
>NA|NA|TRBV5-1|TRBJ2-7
TGCGCCAGCAGCTCCTCCGGGCGGCCCTACGAGCAGTACTTC
CASSSSGRPYEQYF
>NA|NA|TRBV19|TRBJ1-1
TGTGCCAGTAATGGAGGAGGGACTGAAGCTTTCTTT
CASNGGGTEAFF
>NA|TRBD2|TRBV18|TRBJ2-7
TGTGCCAGCTCACCCGCAGCGGGGGGCGAATACGAGCAGTACTTC
CASSPAAGGEYEQYF
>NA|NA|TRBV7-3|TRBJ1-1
TGTGCCAGCAGTCGGAATTTCGGCACTGAAGCTTTCTTT
CASSRNFGTEAFF
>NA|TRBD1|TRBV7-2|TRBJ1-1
TGTGCCAGCAGCAAACAGGGGGCGTGGGACACTGAAGCTTTCTTT
CASSKQGAWDTEAFF
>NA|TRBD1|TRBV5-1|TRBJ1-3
TGCGCCAGCAGCTCGGGGGGACAGGCGAGTCAAAACACCATATATTTT
CASSSGGQASQNTIYF
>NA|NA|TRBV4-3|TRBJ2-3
TGCGCCAGCAGCCAAGACTTGTGGAGCGATACGCAGTATTTT
CASSQDLWSDTQYF
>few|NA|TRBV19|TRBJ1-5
TGTGCCAGTGAGTTGACCGGGGGCCATCAGCCCCAGCATTTT
CASELTGGHQPQHF
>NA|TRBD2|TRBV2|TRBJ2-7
TGTGCCAGCAGTGGTCCTAGCGGGATAGAATCCTACGAGCAGTACTTC
CASSGPSGIESYEQYF
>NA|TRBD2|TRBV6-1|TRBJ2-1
TGTGCCTCATTGGGGACTAGCGGGGGAAACCAGTTCTTC
CASLGTSGGNQFF
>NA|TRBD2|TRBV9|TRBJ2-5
TGTGCCAGCAGCGTAGGCCGACTAGCGGGGGGACAAGAGACCCAGTACTTC
CASSVGRLAGGQETQYF
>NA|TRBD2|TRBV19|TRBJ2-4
TGTGCCAGTAGTATTTGGGGACTAGTAGGCAAAAACATTCAGTACTTC
CASSIWGLVGKNIQYF
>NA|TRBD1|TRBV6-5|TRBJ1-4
TGTGCCAGCAGTTACGGACAGGGGGGTGGAAAACTGTTTTTT
CASSYGQGGGKLFF
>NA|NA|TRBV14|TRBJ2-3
TGTGCCAGCAGCGCCAGGGCCTGGGACTCTAGCACAGATACGCAGTATTTT
CASSARAWDSSTDTQYF
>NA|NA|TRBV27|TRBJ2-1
TGTGCCAGCAGTCAGACCCCCAATGAGCAGTTCTTC
CASSQTPNEQFF
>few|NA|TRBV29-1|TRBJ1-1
TGCAGCGACAGGGTCCCACTCTCTGAAGCTTTCTTT
CSDRVPLSEAFF
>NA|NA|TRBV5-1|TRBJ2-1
TGCGCCAGCAGCTTGGCCCCGGACGGGAGAAGCGGTGAGCAGTTCTTC
CASSLAPDGRSGEQFF
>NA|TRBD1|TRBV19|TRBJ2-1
TGTGCCAGTAACCCCGACAGGGGCGAGCAGTTCTTC
CASNPDRGEQFF
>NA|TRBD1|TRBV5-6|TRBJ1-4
TGTGCCAGCAGCTTGGGACAGGGGGCGCAAGAAAAACTGTTTTTT
CASSLGQGAQEKLFF
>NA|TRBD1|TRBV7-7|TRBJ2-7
TGTGCTAGCAGCTTAGGAGGGACAGGGTACGAGCAGTACTTC
CASSLGGTGYEQYF
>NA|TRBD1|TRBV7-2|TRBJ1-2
TGTGCCAGCAGCTTAGCGGACAGGAGGAACTATGGCTACACCTTC
CASSLADRRNYGYTF
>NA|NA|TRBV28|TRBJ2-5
TGTGCCAGCAGTTTAGAGGGGCGAGGGACCCAGTACTTC
CASSLEGRGTQYF
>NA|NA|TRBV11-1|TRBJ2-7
TGTGCCAGCAGCTTAGCTCCCCACGAGCAGTACTTC
CASSLAPHEQYF
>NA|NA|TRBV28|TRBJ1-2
TGTGCCAGCAGCTCAGCCTGGGGTGAGGTCTCCTATGGCTACACCTTC
CASSSAWGEVSYGYTF
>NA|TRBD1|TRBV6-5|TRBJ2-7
TGTGCCAGCAGTTACGCGGGACAGGGGGGATACTACGAGCAGTACTTC
CASSYAGQGGYYEQYF
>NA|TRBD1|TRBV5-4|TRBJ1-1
TGTGCCAGCGGAAAACAGGGGGCGGGGGACACTGAAGCTTTCTTT
CASGKQGAGDTEAFF
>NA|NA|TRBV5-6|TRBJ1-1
TGTGCCAGCAGCTTGGGGATCTCCACTGAAGCTTTCTTT
CASSLGISTEAFF
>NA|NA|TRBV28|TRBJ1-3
TGTGCCAGCAGTTCCATGCCCGGGAACTCTGGAAACACCATATATTTT
CASSSMPGNSGNTIYF
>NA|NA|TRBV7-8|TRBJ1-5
TGTGCCAGGTTAGGGCAATCAGCCCAGCATTTT
CARLGQSAQHF
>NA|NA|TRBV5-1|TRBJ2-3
TGCGCCAGCAGCTTGAACCAGGGCACAGATACGCAGTATTTT
CASSLNQGTDTQYF